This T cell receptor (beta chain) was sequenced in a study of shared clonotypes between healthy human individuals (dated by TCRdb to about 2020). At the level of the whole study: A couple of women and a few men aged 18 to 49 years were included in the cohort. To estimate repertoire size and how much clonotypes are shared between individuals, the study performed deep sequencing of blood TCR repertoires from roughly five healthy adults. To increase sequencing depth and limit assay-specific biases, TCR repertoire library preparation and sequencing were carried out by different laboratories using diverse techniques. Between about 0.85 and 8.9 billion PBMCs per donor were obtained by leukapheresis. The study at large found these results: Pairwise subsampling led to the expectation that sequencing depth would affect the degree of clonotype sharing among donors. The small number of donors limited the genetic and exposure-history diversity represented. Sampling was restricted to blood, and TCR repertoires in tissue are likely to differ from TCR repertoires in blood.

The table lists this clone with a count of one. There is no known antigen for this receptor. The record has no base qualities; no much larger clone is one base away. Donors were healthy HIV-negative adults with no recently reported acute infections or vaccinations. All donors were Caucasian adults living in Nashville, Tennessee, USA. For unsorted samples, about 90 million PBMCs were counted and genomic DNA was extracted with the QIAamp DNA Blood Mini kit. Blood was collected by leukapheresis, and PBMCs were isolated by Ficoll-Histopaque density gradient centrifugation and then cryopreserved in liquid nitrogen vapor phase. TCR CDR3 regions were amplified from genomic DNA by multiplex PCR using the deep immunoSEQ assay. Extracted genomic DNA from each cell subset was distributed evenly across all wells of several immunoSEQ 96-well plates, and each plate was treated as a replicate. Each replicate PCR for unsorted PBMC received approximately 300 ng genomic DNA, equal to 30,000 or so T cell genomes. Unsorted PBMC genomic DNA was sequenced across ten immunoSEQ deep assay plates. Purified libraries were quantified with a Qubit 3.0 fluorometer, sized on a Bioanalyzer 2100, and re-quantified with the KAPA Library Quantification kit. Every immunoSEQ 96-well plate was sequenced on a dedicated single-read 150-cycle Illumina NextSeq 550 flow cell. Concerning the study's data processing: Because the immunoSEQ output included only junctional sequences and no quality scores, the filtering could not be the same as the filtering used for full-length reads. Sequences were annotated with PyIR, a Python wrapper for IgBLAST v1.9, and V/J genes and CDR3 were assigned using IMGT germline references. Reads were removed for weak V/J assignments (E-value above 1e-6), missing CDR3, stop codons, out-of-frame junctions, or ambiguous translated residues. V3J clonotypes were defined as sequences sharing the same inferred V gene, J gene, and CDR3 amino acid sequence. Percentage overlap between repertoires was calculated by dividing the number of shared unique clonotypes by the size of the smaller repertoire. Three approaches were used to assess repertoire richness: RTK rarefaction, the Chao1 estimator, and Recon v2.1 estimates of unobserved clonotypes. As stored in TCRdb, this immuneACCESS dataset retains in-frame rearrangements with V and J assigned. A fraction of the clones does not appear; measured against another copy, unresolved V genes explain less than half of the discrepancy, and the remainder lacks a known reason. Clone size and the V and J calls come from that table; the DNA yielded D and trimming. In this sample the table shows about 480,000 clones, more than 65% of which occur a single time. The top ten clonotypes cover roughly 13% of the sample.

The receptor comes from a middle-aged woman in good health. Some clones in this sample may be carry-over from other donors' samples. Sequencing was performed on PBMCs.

The DNA sequence is given as TGTGCCTGGAGTAAAGGGGGCGTTTGGCAGCCCCAGCATTTT. Its translation is CAWSKGGVWQPQHF. The rearrangement joined TRBV30 to TRBJ1-5, and TRBD1 aligns with 7 junction nucleotides. The CDR1 and CDR2 encoded by the germline V gene (reference sequence) are GTSNPN and SVGIG. Counted from cysteine to phenylalanine, this CDR3 has 14 amino acids. The only DNA kept is the CDR3, 42 bases in frame from the first base. V trim: 2 bases; J trim: 7 bases; unmatched bases: 8.